The T cell receptor (beta chain) described here comes from a study of T cell changes during pregnancy in multiple sclerosis. Here immunoSEQ multiplex PCR was the method, and the copy in TCRdb shows in-frame clones only, minus some. There are 65,000 to 90,000 clones in the sample; almost 95% occur only once, and 2.5% to 3% lies in the top ten. This specimen consisted of peripheral blood, obtained in the third trimester of pregnancy. The clonotype comes from a female donor in good health, enrolled as a control in a pregnancy study.

For the CDR3, the DNA is TGTGCCAGCCGACGGACGCAAGGGGCACAAGAGACCCAGTACTTC. It is translated as CASRRTQGAQETQYF. The chain joins TRBV6-5 to TRBJ2-5; possible D gene TRBD1, 5 bases. V gave up 8 bases and J gave up 2 bases, with 18 bases separating them. CDR1 and CDR2 from the germline V gene are MNHEY and SVGAGI. There are 15 residues in the CDR3.